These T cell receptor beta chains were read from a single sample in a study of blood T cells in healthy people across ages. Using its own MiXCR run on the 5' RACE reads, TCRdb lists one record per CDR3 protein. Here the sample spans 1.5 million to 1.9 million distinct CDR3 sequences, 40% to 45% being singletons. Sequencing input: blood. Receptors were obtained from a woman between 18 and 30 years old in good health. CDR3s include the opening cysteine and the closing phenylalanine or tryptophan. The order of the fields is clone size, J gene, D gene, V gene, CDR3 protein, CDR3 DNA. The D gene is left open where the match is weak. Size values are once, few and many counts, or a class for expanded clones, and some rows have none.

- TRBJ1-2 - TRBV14 CASSQDIFLYGYTF TGTGCCAGCAGCCAAGATATTTTTCTCTATGGCTACACCTTC
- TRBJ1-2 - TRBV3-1 CASSQDIRVINYGYTF TGTGCCAGCAGCCAAGATATCAGGGTTATTAACTATGGCTACACCTTC
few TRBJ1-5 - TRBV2 CASSEVGVSNQPQHF TGTGCCAGCAGTGAAGTGGGGGTCTCCAATCAGCCCCAGCATTTT
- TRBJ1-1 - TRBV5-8 CASSSGAAMNTEAFF TGTGCCAGCAGTTCTGGGGCGGCCATGAACACTGAAGCTTTCTTT
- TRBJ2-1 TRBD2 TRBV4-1 CASSQEMTSAYNEQFF TGCGCCAGCAGCCAAGAGATGACTAGCGCCTACAATGAGCAGTTCTTC
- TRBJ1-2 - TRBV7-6 CASSSHEGYYGYTF TGTGCCAGCAGCTCACACGAGGGATACTATGGCTACACCTTC
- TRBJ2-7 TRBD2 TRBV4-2 CAGSQDRAGGQDEQYF TGTGCCGGCAGCCAAGATCGGGCGGGAGGGCAGGACGAGCAGTACTTC
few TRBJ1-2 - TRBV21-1 CASTFYTF TGTGCCAGCACCTTCTACACCTTC
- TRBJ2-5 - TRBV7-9 CASSSMPLDSRLEETQYF TGTGCCAGCAGCTCAATGCCCCTAGACAGTCGTCTGGAAGAGACCCAGTACTTC
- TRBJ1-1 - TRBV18 CASSPGRRVGGEAFF TGTGCCAGCTCACCGGGACGGCGGGTAGGTGGTGAAGCTTTCTTT
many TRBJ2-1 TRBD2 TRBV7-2 CASSFTGGYYNEQFF TGTGCCAGCAGCTTTACGGGAGGCTACTACAATGAGCAGTTCTTC
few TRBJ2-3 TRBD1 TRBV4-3 CASSQGTGVADTQYF TGCGCCAGCAGCCAGGGGACAGGGGTCGCAGATACGCAGTATTTT
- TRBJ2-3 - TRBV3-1 CASSRRRGGTDTQYF TGTGCCAGCAGCCGTCGGAGGGGGGGCACAGATACGCAGTATTTT
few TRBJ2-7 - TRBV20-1 CSPFTYEQYF TGCAGTCCCTTTACCTACGAGCAGTACTTC
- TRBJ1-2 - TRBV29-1 CSVEPERGYTF TGCAGCGTTGAACCGGAGAGGGGCTACACCTTC
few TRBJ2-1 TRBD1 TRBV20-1 CSARIETGANEQFF TGTAGTGCTAGAATAGAGACAGGGGCTAATGAGCAGTTCTTC
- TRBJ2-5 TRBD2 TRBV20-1 CSARDRSGGRKETQYF TGCAGTGCTAGGGATCGGAGCGGGGGTCGGAAAGAGACCCAGTACTTC
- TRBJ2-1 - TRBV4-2 CASSQATGLYNEQFF TGTGCCAGCAGCCAAGCGACAGGTCTCTACAATGAGCAGTTCTTC
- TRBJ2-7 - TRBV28 CASSFSGGRYNEQYF TGTGCCAGCAGTTTCTCTGGGGGGCGGTACAATGAGCAGTACTTC
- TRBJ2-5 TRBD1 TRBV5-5 CASSLMGDSQETQYF TGTGCCAGCAGTCTAATGGGGGACAGCCAAGAGACCCAGTACTTC
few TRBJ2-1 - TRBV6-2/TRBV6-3 CASTTHRASEGNEQFF TGTGCCAGCACCACCCACCGGGCTAGCGAGGGGAATGAGCAGTTCTTC
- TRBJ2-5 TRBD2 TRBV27 CASTENGGGKTQYF TGTGCCAGCACCGAAAACGGGGGAGGGAAGACCCAGTACTTC
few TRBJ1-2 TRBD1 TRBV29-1 CSVGTGGLGYTF TGCAGCGTCGGGACAGGGGGTCTTGGCTACACCTTC
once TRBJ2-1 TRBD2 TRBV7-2 CASSSWDYDNEQFF TGTGCCAGCAGCAGCTGGGACTACGACAATGAGCAGTTCTTC
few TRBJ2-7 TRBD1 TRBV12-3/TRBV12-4 CASSWTGGFGEQYF TGTGCCAGCAGTTGGACAGGGGGATTCGGCGAGCAGTACTTC
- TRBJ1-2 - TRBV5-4 CASSPRRGTNYGYTF TGTGCCAGCAGCCCCCGGCGGGGAACTAACTATGGCTACACCTTC
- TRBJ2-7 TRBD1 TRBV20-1 CSARDPPTGSYGEQYF TGCAGTGCTAGAGATCCCCCGACAGGGAGTTATGGCGAGCAGTACTTC
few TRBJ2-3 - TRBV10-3 CAISPADTDTQYF TGTGCCATCTCGCCGGCGGACACAGATACGCAGTATTTT
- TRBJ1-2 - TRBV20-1 CSARGVSGRKNNYGYTF TGCAGTGCTAGAGGGGTTTCGGGACGGAAGAATAACTATGGCTACACCTTC
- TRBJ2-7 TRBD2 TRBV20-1 CSAREAGAYNEQYF TGCAGTGCTAGAGAAGCGGGAGCGTACAATGAGCAGTACTTC
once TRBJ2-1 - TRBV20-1 CSARGPSVSYNEQFF TGCAGTGCTAGAGGACCTAGCGTATCCTACAATGAGCAGTTCTTC
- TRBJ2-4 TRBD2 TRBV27 CASSSGTRGKNIQYF TGTGCCAGCAGTTCCGGGACTAGAGGCAAAAACATTCAGTACTTC
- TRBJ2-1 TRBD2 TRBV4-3 CASSQGIGLAGGLILVSYNEQFF TGCGCCAGCAGCCAAGGGATCGGACTAGCGGGGGGTCTTATACTAGTCTCCTACAATGAGCAGTTCTTC
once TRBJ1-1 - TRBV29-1 CSVSGANTEAFF TGCAGCGTTTCAGGGGCGAACACTGAAGCTTTCTTT
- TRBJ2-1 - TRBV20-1 CSATRESIYNEQFF TGCAGTGCTACTAGGGAGTCGATCTACAATGAGCAGTTCTTC
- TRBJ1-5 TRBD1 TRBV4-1 CASSQATGGTYQPQHF TGCGCCAGCAGCCAAGCAACAGGGGGAACCTATCAGCCCCAGCATTTT
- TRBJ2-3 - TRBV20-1 CSARERIGQNHEAITQYF TGCAGTGCTAGAGAGAGAATTGGACAGAACCACGAGGCGATTACGCAGTATTTT
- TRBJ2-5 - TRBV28 CASSFIGRGLREQYF TGTGCCAGCAGTTTTATTGGCAGGGGTCTAAGAGAGCAGTACTTC
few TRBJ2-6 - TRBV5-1 CASSRTGQLLSGANVLTF TGCGCCAGCAGCCGCACGGGACAACTCCTCTCTGGGGCCAACGTCCTGACTTTC
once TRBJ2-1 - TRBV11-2 CASSIRETQFF TGTGCCAGCAGCATAAGGGAGACCCAGTTCTTC
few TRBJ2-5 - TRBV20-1 CSARDIEGSAIETQYF TGCAGTGCTAGAGATATTGAGGGGTCCGCAATAGAGACCCAGTACTTC
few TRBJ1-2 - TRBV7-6 CASSAPGFYGYTF TGTGCCAGCAGCGCCCCAGGGTTCTATGGCTACACCTTC
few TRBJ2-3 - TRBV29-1 CSVEYSGSTDTQYF TGCAGCGTTGAATACTCCGGTAGCACAGATACGCAGTATTTT
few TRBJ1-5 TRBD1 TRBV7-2 CASSPGQWSENSNQPQHF TGTGCCAGCAGCCCGGGACAGTGGAGCGAGAATAGCAATCAGCCCCAGCATTTT
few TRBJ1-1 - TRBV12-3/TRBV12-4 CASSNQLNTEAFF TGTGCCAGCAGTAACCAATTGAACACTGAAGCTTTCTTT
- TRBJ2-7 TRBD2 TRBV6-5 CASREIAGGINEQYF TGTGCCAGCAGGGAAATAGCGGGAGGTATCAATGAGCAGTACTTC
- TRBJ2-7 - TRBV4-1 CASSLWDISYEQYF TGCGCCAGCAGCCTGTGGGACATCTCCTACGAGCAGTACTTC
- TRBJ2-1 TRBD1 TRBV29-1 CSGRDRAPHEQFF TGCAGCGGGCGGGACAGGGCGCCTCATGAGCAGTTCTTC
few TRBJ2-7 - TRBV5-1 CASSFNTGLYEQYF TGCGCCAGCAGCTTCAACACGGGCCTCTACGAGCAGTACTTC
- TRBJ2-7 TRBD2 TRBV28 CAISYGTSGESSYNEQYF TGTGCCATCTCCTATGGGACTAGCGGAGAGAGCTCCTACAATGAGCAGTACTTC
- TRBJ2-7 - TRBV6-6 CASSERNEQYF TGTGCCAGCAGTGAGCGGAACGAGCAGTACTTC
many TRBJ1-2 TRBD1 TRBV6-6 CASSHTGGQDFDYTF TGTGCCAGCAGTCACACAGGGGGACAGGACTTTGACTACACCTTC
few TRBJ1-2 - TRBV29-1 CSASGSGGYTF TGCAGCGCTTCAGGGTCTGGTGGCTACACCTTC
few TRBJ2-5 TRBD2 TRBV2 CASRPYIAGLETQYF TGTGCCAGCAGGCCCTATATAGCGGGACTAGAGACCCAGTACTTC
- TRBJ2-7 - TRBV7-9 CASSSPLMGEQYF TGTGCCAGCAGCTCCCCCCTCATGGGCGAGCAGTACTTC
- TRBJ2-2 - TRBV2 CASGGNTGELFF TGTGCCAGCGGGGGGAACACCGGGGAGCTGTTTTTT
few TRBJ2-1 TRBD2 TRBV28 CASSFPGGLALEQFF TGTGCCAGCAGTTTCCCAGGCGGACTAGCCCTTGAGCAGTTCTTC
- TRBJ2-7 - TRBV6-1 CAGRSRQETYEQYF TGTGCCGGCAGGTCCCGTCAGGAAACCTACGAGCAGTACTTC
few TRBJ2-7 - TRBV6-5 CASSYSKQYEQYF TGTGCCAGCAGTTACTCGAAACAGTACGAGCAGTACTTC